This note documents a single TCR beta chain sequence. Naive CD8 T cells were sorted, and the gate applied was CD8+CD4-CCR7+CD45RA+. TCRdb reprocessed the PCR reads with MiXCR, giving one entry per CDR3 protein. The data show some 320,000 distinct CDR3 sequences, roughly a quarter seen once. The sample comes from a study of molecular identifiers for immune sequencing clone quantification. Study-wide background: Naive CD8 RNA (approximately 20,000 or 100,000 cells) was divided into five aliquots, with four sequenced.

This CDR3 region has 12 residues. With 3 bases removed from V and 14 bases from J, the gap between germline ends came to 14 bases. CDR1 and CDR2 (germline): MNHNS, SASEGT. Sample: naive CD8+ T cells from blood, with Jurkat cell RNA spiked in. Indicated subset: FACS-sorted CD8+CD4-CCR7+CD45RA+ naive T cells. The clonotype was recovered from a human donor in good health. Some libraries in this study had Jurkat cell RNA spiked in. The chain joins TRBV6-1 to TRBJ2-1, with D possibly matching TRBD1 (6 bases). The CDR3 here is CASSESGSGEFF. The CDR3 DNA sequence: TGTGCCAGCAGTGAGTCAGGTTCAGGGGAGTTCTTC.